This T cell receptor (beta chain) was profiled in a study of response to subunit inactivated influenza vaccine. Germline CDR1 reads SGHRS; CDR2 reads YFSETQ. The CDR3 spans 14 residues. V was trimmed by 4 bases and J by 1 base, leaving 11 bases between them. This clonotype was seen more than once but under ten times. Each CDR3 protein gets one entry after TCRdb re-called the RT-PCR reads with MiXCR. The top ten hold approximately 3% of the sample, which has roughly 500,000 distinct CDR3 sequences, approximately 17% seen once. The chain is built from TRBV5-1 and TRBJ1-1; D gene unclear. Source: CD4+ T cells sorted from PBMCs, taken less than 30 months after vaccination. This clonotype was sampled from a man aged 50 to 69 who received an inactivated influenza vaccine. The CDR3 loop reads CASSPSGSNTEAFF. In nucleotides, the CDR3 is TGCGCCAGCAGCCCCTCCGGCTCGAACACTGAAGCTTTCTTT.